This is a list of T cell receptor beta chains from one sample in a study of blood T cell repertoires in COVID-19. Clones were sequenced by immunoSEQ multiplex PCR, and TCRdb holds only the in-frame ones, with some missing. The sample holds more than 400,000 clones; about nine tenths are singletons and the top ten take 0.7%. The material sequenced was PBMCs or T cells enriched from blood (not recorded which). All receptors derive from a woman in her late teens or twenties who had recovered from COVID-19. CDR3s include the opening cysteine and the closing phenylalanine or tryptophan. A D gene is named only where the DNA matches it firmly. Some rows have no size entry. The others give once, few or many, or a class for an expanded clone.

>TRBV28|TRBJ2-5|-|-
CASSYLRETQYF
TGTGCCAGCAGTTACTTGAGGGAGACCCAGTACTTC
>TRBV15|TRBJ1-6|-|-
CATSRVGSGSPLHF
TGTGCCACCAGCAGAGTTGGATCGGGGTCACCCCTCCACTTT
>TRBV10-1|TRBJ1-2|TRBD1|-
CASSGHLQGADGYTF
TGCGCCAGCAGTGGACATTTACAGGGGGCAGACGGCTACACCTTC
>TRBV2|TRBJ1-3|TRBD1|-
CASSDQGASGNTIYF
TGTGCCAGCAGTGACCAGGGGGCGTCCGGAAACACCATATATTTT
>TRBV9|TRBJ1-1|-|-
CASSPNPTEAFF
TGTGCCAGCAGCCCTAACCCCACTGAAGCTTTCTTT
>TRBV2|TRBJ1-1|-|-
CASTLQAMNTEAFF
TGTGCCAGCACCCTACAGGCTATGAACACTGAAGCTTTCTTT
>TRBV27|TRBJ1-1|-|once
CASSPGMLNTEAFF
TGTGCCAGCAGTCCCGGGATGCTAAACACTGAAGCTTTCTTT
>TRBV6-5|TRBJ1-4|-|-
CASSYSRGRGEKLFF
TGTGCCAGCAGTTACTCTCGCGGCCGGGGGGAAAAACTGTTTTTT
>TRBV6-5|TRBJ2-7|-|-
CASSLGGRWYF
TGTGCCAGCAGTCTGGGGGGACGGTGGTACTTC
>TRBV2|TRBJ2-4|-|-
CASSKGPGDIQYF
TGTGCCAGCAGTAAGGGTCCGGGGGACATTCAGTACTTC
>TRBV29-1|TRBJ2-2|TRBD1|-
CSVGTGGRRELFF
TGCAGCGTCGGGACAGGGGGCAGGAGGGAGCTGTTTTTT
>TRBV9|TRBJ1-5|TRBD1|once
CASSVGGGQGQPQHF
TGTGCCAGCAGCGTAGGAGGAGGACAGGGTCAGCCCCAGCATTTT
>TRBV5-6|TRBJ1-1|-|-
CASSFYRDFTAVGTEAFF
TGTGCCAGCAGCTTCTACAGGGATTTTACGGCTGTCGGCACTGAAGCTTTCTTT
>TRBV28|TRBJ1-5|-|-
CASSYGGSNQPQHF
TGTGCCAGCAGCTACGGGGGGAGCAATCAGCCCCAGCATTTT
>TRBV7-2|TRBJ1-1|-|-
CASSRPPGSDLNTEAFF
TGTGCCAGCAGCCGCCCTCCCGGGTCAGACTTGAACACTGAAGCTTTCTTT
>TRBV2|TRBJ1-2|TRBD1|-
CASSFMTGQAGYTF
TGTGCCAGCAGTTTTATGACAGGGCAAGCAGGCTACACCTTC
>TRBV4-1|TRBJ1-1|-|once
CASRQGYPNTEAFF
TGCGCCAGCAGGCAGGGTTACCCGAACACTGAAGCTTTCTTT
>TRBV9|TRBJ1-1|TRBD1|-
CASTLVGSGGTEAFF
TGTGCCAGCACCTTAGTAGGCTCAGGGGGCACTGAAGCTTTCTTT
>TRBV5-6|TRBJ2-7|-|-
CASSLGQKSYEQYF
TGTGCCAGCAGCTTGGGGCAGAAATCCTACGAGCAGTACTTC
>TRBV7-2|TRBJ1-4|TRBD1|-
CASSQPTGNEKLFF
TGTGCCAGCAGCCAGCCGACAGGGAATGAAAAACTGTTTTTT
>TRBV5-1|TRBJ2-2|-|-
CATSTVNTGELFF
TGCGCCACCTCAACTGTGAACACCGGGGAGCTGTTTTTT
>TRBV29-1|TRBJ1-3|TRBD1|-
CSVEKQGAGGNTIYF
TGCAGCGTTGAGAAACAGGGGGCAGGTGGAAACACCATATATTTT
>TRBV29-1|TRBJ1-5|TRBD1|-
CSVARGLNQPQHF
TGCAGCGTTGCGAGGGGGCTAAATCAGCCCCAGCATTTT
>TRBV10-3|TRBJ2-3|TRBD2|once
CAISELRLAGGSVYTQYF
TGTGCCATCAGTGAGCTCCGACTAGCGGGGGGTTCAGTGTATACGCAGTATTTT
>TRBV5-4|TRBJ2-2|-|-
CASSSASGAGNTGELFF
TGTGCCAGCAGCTCGGCTTCGGGCGCGGGGAACACCGGGGAGCTGTTTTTT
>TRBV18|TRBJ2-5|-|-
CASSPQTENQETQYF
TGTGCCAGCTCACCTCAGACGGAGAACCAAGAGACCCAGTACTTC
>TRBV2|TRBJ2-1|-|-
CASSPGTNYNEQFF
TGTGCCAGCAGCCCCGGGACAAACTACAATGAGCAGTTCTTC
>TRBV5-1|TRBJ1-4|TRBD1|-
CASSPRQGINEKLFF
TGCGCCAGCAGCCCTAGACAGGGAATAAATGAAAAACTGTTTTTT